This T cell receptor (beta chain) was sequenced in a study of T cell responses to AZD1222 COVID-19 vaccine. Method: immunoSEQ multiplex PCR; TCRdb's copy keeps in-frame clones and lacks some. The sample has 90,000 to 150,000 clones, 70% to 90% seen once. Per the germline V gene, CDR1 is SGHRS and CDR2 is YFSETQ. The CDR3 is made up of 15 amino acids. After removal of 4 bases from V and 3 bases from J, the junction contained 4 bases not matched to a gene. This sequence originates from an adult in good health. The material was peripheral blood, obtained on day 0 of AZD1222 vaccination. The chain is built from TRBV5-1 and TRBJ2-1, with 10 bases aligning to TRBD2. DNA for the CDR3: TGCGCCAGCAGCCCCGGGACTAGCGACTACAATGAGCAGTTCTTC. It is translated as CASSPGTSDYNEQFF.